A single sample is the source of the 13 T cell receptor beta chains below, sequenced in a study of T cells in Graves' hyperthyroidism and ophthalmopathy. Amplification of TCR beta CDR3 regions was performed using RNA transcripts as template. During a first-round RT-PCR of the TCR CDR3, the HTBI primer set was used. MiXCR, applied by TCRdb to the multiplex PCR reads, yields one record per CDR3 protein. The sample holds about 700,000 distinct CDR3 sequences, about 14% seen once. Specimen: blood. These receptors originate from a woman between 18 and 30 years old with Graves' hyperthyroidism.

This clonotype was recorded a few times. The V gene is TRBV3-1, the J gene TRBJ1-2; tentatively, D is TRBD1 (6 bases). This CDR3 is 15 amino acids long. V was cut by 0 bases and J by 4 bases, with 12 bases left in between. Germline values: CDR1 LGHDT, CDR2 YNNKEL (reference sequence). The CDR3 region has the DNA TGTGCCAGCAGCCAAGATCTACAGGGCACCTATGGCTACACCTTC. This codes for CASSQDLQGTYGYTF.

In its sample, this clonotype was seen many times. The chain carries TRBV20-1 and TRBJ2-1; possible D gene TRBD2, 7 bases. Trimming removed 8 bases at V and 9 bases at J, with 17 bases between. CDR1 is DFQATT, CDR2 SNEGSKA, per germline (reference sequence). This CDR3 is built from 12 residues. CDR3 DNA sequence: TGCAGTTCAGTAGCGGGCAGGGGTGAGCAGTTCTTC. Translating gives CSSVAGRGEQFF.

This clonotype was observed a few times. The genes are TRBV12-3 or TRBV12-4 and TRBJ2-2; D perhaps matches TRBD2 (7 bases). The V and J ends lost 5 bases and 3 bases respectively, with 22 bases between them. The CDR3 has 18 amino acids. The chain's CDR3 is CASSIWPPPGGHTGELFF. CDR3 nucleotide sequence: TGTGCCAGCAGTATTTGGCCCCCCCCCGGGGGGCACACCGGGGAGCTGTTTTTT.

The rearrangement links TRBV4-1 to TRBJ2-5, with unresolved D. Germline CDR1 is MGHRA and CDR2 is YSYEKL. This CDR3 contains 14 residues. The V and J ends lost 3 bases and 7 bases respectively, with 15 bases between them. The CDR3 DNA sequence: TGCGCCAGCAGCCAGGCGAAAGCCGCTGGGACCCAGTACTTC. This translates into CASSQAKAAGTQYF.

To note about this clonotype: It may be a read error: a sequence one base away is much more abundant. The chain uses TRBV7-9 and TRBJ2-7; 9 bases map to TRBD2. CDR1 is SEHNR, CDR2 FQNEAQ, per germline (reference sequence). V trimming: 5 bases; J trimming: 5 bases; junction bases outside the gene matches: 4. CDR3 length equals 13 residues. CDR3 nucleotide sequence: TGTGCCAGCAGCCTCCTAGCGGGACACGAGCAGTACTTC. It encodes CASSLLAGHEQYF.

The table lists this clonotype with many counts. The V gene is TRBV7-3, the J gene TRBJ2-3; D possibly matches TRBD1 or TRBD2 (7 bases each). The length of the CDR3 is 13 residues. CDR1 is SGHTA, CDR2 FQGTGA, per germline. Trimming removed 5 bases at V and 5 bases at J, with 11 bases between. The CDR3 DNA sequence: TGTGCCAGCAGCCAGGGGGGGGGAGATACGCAGTATTTT. Residues: CASSQGGGDTQYF.

In this sample, this clonotype turned up many times. The chain combines TRBV28 with TRBJ2-5; D is undetermined. CDR3 length equals 15 residues. Germline CDR1 and CDR2: MDHEN and SYDVKM. Trimming removed 3 bases at V and 6 bases at J, with 17 bases between. The CDR3 here is CASSLAGGPRQTQYF. The CDR3 DNA reads as TGTGCCAGCAGTTTGGCCGGTGGCCCCAGGCAGACCCAGTACTTC. Full variable domain (missing parts from reference TRBV28 and TRBJ2-5): DVKVTQSSRYLVKRTGEKVFLECVQDMDHENMFWYRQDPGLGLRLIYFSYDVKMKEKGDIPEGYSVSREKKERFSLILESASTNQTSMYLCASSLAGGPRQTQYFGPGTRLLVL.

The V and J genes are TRBV28 and TRBJ1-3, with D hard to call. V lost 2 bases to trimming and J lost 0 bases, with 14 bases between them. The CDR3 covers 17 residues. The germline V gene has CDR1 MDHEN and CDR2 SYDVKM. The chain's CDR3 is CASSLRSLRSSGNTIYF. The CDR3 coding sequence is TGTGCCAGCAGTTTAAGGTCCCTACGGTCCTCTGGAAACACCATATATTTT.

This clonotype was detected ten times or more. This rearrangement joins TRBV20-1 to TRBJ1-5, with D perhaps TRBD1 (5 bases). Germline values: CDR1 DFQATT, CDR2 SNEGSKA (reference sequence). V shed 0 bases and J shed 1 base, with 13 bases lying between them. The CDR3 extends over 16 amino acids. In DNA form, the CDR3 reads TGCAGTGCTAGAGAGAGTCTGGGACGGAGCAATCAGCCCCAGCATTTT. Encoded protein: CSARESLGRSNQPQHF.

V and J are TRBV12-3 or TRBV12-4 and TRBJ2-7; D uncertain. The CDR3 is made up of 14 amino acids. Trimming removed 3 bases from V and 7 bases from J, with 16 bases in between. DNA for the CDR3: TGTGCCAGCAGTTTTCGGGTTGCCCCCAAGGAGCAGTACTTC. Encoded protein: CASSFRVAPKEQYF.

This clonotype was observed many times. This chain uses TRBV4-1 with TRBJ2-1; 14 positions match TRBD2. CDR3 length: 17 residues. The germline CDR1 and CDR2 sequences are MGHRA and YSYEKL. V lost 1 base and J lost 7; bases outside the gene matches: 6. In nucleotides, the CDR3 is TGCGCCAGCAGCCAAGGACCCCGGACTAGCGGGAGGAATGAGCAGTTCTTC. Residues: CASSQGPRTSGRNEQFF.

This clonotype turned up a few times. The J gene is TRBJ1-2, the V gene TRBV6-6, with a tentative D call TRBD1 (5 bases). The CDR3 covers 15 residues. Germline CDR1 MNHNY, CDR2 SVGAGI (reference sequence). Trimming left V 0 bases short and J 2 bases short, with 10 bases between. CDR3 bases: TGTGCCAGCAGTTACTCTCCGGGGGTAAACTATGGCTACACCTTC. It yields the protein CASSYSPGVNYGYTF.

This chain joins TRBV5-6 and TRBJ1-5, with TRBD1 as a possible D gene (6 bases). CDR3 size: 18 residues. The germline CDR1 and CDR2 sequences are SGHDT and YYEEEE. The germline V and J ends were trimmed by 4 bases and 4 bases, with 24 bases remaining between them. In DNA form, the CDR3 reads TGTGCCAGCAGCCCAGATAAGCCGGACAGCTCCTTAAATCAGCCCCAGCATTTT. It specifies CASSPDKPDSSLNQPQHF.